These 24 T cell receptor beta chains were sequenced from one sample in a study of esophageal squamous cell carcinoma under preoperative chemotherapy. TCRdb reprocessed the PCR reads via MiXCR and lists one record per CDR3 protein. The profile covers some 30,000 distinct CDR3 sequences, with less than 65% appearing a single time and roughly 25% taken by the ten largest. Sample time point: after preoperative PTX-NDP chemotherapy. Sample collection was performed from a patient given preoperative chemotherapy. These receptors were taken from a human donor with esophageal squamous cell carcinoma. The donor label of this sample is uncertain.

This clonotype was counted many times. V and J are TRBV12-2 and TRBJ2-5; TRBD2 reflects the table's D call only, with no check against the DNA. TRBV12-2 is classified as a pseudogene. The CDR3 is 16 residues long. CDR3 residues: CASRPPGLASYNEQYF. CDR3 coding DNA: TGTGCAAGTCGCCCCCCGGGACTAGCTTCCTACAATGAGCAGTACTTC.

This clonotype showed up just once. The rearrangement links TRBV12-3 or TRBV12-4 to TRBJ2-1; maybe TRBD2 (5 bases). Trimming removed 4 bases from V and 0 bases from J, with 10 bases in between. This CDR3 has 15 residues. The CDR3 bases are TGTGCCAGCAGTTCCCGACTAAGCTCCTACAATGAGCAGTTCTTC. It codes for CASSSRLSSYNEQFF.

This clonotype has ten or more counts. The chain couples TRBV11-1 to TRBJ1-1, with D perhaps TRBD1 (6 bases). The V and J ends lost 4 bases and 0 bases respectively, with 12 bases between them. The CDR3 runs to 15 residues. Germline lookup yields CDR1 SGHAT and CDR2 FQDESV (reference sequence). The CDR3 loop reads CASSSRTVMNTEAFF. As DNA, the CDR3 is TGTGCCAGCAGCTCAAGGACAGTCATGAACACTGAAGCTTTCTTT.

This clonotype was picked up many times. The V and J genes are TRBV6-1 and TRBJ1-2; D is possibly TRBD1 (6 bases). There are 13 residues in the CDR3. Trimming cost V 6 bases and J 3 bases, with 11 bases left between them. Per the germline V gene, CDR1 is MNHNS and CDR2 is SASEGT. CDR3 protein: CASRKTGDYGYTF. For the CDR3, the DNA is TGTGCCAGCAGAAAGACAGGCGACTATGGCTACACCTTC.

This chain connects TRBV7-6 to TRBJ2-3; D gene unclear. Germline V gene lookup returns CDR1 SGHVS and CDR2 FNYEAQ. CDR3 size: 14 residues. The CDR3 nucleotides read TGTGCGGGCAGCTTGGTCGCCAGCGTCGATACGCAGTATTTT. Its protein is CAGSLVASVDTQYF.

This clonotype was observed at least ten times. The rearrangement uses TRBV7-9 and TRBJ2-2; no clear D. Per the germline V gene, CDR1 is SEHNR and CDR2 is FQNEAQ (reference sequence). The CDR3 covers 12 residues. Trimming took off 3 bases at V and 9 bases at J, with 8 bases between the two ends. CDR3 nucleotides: TGTGCCAGCAGCTTTGGTGACCGGGAGCTGTTTTTT. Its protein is CASSFGDRELFF.

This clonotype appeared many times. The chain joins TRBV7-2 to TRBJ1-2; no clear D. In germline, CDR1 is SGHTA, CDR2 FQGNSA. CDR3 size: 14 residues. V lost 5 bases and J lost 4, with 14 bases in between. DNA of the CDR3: TGTGCCAGCAGCGCTTACGACACTTCCTATGGCTACACCTTC. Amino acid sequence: CASSAYDTSYGYTF.

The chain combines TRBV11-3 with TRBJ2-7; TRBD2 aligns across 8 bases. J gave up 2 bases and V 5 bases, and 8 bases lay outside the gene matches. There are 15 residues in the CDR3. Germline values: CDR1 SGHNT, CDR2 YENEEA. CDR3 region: CASSPNSGLAYEQYF. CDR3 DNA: TGTGCCAGCAGCCCGAATTCGGGACTAGCCTACGAGCAGTACTTC.

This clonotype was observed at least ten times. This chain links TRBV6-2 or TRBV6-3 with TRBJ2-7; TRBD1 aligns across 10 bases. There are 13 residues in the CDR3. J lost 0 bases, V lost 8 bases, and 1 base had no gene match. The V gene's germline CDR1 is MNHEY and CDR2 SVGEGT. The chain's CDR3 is CASGTGDSYEQYF. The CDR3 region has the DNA TGTGCCAGCGGGACAGGGGACTCCTACGAGCAGTACTTC.

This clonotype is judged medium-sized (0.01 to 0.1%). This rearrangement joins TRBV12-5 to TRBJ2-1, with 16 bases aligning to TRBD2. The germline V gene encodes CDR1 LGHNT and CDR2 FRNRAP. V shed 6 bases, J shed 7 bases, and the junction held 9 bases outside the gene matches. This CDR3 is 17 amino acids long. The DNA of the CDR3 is TGTGCTAGTGGGACGGGGACTAGCGGGGGGGCGGGGAATGAGCAGTTCTTC. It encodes CASGTGTSGGAGNEQFF.

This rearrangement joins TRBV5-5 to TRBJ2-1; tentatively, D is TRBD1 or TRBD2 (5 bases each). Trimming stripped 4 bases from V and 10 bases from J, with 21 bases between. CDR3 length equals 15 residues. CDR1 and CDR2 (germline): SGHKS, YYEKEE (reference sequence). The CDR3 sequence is CASSTTAGSSAEQFF. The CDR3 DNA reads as TGTGCCAGCAGCACGACGGCAGGGAGTTCCGCCGAGCAGTTCTTC.

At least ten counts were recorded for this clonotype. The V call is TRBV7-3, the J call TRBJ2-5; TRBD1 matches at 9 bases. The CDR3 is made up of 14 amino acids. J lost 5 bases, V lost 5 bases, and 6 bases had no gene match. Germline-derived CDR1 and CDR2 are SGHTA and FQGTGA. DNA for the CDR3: TGTGCCAGCAGCCAACAGGGGGCTGGGGAGACCCAGTACTTC. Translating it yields CASSQQGAGETQYF.

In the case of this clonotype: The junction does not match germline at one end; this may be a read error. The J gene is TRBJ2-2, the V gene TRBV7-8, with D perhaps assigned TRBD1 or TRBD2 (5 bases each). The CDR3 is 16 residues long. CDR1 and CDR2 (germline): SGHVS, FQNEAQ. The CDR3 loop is CASSRLQAASTGEQFF. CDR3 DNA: TGTGCCAGCAGCCGCCTACAGGCGGCGAGCACCGGGGAGCAGTTTTTT. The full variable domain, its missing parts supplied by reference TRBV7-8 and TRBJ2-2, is GAGVSQSPRYKVAKRGQDVALRCDPISGHVSLFWYQQALGQGPEFLTYFQNEAQLDKSGLPSDRFFAERPEGSVSTLKIQRTQQEDSAVYLCASSRLQAASTGEQFFGEGSRLTVL.

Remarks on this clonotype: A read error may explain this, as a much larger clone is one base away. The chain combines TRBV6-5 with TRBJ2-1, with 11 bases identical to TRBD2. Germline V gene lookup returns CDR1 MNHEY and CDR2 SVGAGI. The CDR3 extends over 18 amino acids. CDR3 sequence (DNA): TGTTCCAGCAGTTACTTCTTGACTAGCGGGACCATCCAAGAGACCCAGTTCTTC. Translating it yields CSSSYFLTSGTIQETQFF.

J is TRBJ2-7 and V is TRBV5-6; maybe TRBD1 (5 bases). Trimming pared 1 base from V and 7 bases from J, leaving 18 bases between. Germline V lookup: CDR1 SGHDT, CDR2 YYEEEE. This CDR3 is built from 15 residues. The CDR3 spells CASSLPRQTGREQYF. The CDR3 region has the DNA TGTGCCAGCAGCTTGCCACGACAGACCGGGCGGGAGCAGTACTTC. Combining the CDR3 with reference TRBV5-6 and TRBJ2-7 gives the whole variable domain DAGVTQSPTHLIKTRGQQVTLRCSPKSGHDTVSWYQQALGQGPQFIFQYYEEEERQRGNFPDRFSGHQFPNYSSELNVNALLLGDSALYLCASSLPRQTGREQYFGPGTRLTVT.

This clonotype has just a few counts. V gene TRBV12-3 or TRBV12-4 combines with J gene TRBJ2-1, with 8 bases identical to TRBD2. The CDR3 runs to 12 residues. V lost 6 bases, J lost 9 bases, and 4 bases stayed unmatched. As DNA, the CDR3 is TGTGCCAGCAGCACGGGAGGGGGTGAGCAGTTCTTC. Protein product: CASSTGGGEQFF.

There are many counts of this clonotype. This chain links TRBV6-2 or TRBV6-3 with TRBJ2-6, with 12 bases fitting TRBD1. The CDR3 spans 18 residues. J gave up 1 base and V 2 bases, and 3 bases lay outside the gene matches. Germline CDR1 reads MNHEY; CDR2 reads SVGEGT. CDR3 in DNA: TGTGCCAGCAGTTACGGGGACAGGGGGCCGTCTGGGGCCAACGTCCTGACTTTC. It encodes CASSYGDRGPSGANVLTF.

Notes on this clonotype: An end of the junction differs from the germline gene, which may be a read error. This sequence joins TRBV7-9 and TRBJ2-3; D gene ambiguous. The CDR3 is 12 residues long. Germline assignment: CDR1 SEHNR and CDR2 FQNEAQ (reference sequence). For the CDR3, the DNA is TGTGCCGGCAGCTTGAACACAGAGACGCAGTATTTT. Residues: CAGSLNTETQYF.

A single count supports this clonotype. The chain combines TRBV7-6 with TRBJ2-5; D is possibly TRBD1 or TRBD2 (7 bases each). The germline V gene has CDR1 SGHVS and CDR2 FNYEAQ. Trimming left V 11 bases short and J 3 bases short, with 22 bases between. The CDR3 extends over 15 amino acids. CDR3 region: CAGGPGGGPKETQYF. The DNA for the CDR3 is TGTGCCGGGGGCCCAGGGGGAGGGCCCAAAGAGACCCAGTACTTC.

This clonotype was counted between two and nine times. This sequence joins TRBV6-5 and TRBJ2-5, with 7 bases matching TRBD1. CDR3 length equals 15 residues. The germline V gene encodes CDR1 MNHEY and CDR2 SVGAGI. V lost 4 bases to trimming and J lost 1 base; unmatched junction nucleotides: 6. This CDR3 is CASSSNGQVQETQYF. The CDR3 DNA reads TGTGCCAGCAGTTCAAATGGACAGGTCCAAGAGACCCAGTACTTC.

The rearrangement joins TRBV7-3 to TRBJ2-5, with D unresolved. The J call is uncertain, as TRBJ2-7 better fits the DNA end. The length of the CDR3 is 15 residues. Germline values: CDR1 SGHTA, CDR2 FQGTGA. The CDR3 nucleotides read TGTGCCAGCAGCTTAAAAGTAGGGTCCGCCTACGAGCAGTACTTC. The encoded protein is CASSLKVGSAYEQYF.

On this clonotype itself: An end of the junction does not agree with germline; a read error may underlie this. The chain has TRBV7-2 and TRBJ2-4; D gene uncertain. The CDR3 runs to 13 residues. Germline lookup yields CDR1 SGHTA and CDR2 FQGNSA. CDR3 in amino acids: CASGLPDQNIQYF. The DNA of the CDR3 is TGTGCCAGCGGCCTGCCAGACCAAAACATCCAGTACTTC.

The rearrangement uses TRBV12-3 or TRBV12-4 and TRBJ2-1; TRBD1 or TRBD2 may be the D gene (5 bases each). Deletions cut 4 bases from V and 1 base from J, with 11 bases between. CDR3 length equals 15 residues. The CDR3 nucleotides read TGTGCCAGCAGTTCTCCGGGACCATCCTACAATGAGCAGTTCTTC. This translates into CASSSPGPSYNEQFF.

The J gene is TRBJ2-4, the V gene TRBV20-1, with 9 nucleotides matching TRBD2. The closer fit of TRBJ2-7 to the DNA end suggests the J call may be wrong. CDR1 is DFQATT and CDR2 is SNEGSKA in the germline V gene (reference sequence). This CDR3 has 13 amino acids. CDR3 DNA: TGCAGTGCTGCCAAGAGCGGGGGGTACGAGCAGTACTTC. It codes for CSAAKSGGYEQYF.